This TCR beta chain is from a study of T cells after yellow fever vaccination. The sample holds many counts of this clonotype. TCRdb fed the 5' RACE reads into MiXCR, producing one record per CDR3 protein. The data contain some 240,000 distinct CDR3 sequences, 2.5% to 3.5% of them singletons. J was trimmed by 15 bases and V by 6 bases; bases with no gene match: 9. CDR3 length: 12 residues. The input for sequencing was CD4+ T cells sorted from PBMCs, taken 10 days after the yellow fever booster vaccination. This TCR came from a man younger than 35 who received the YFV17D yellow fever vaccine. The chain couples TRBV12-3 or TRBV12-4 to TRBJ1-5; 9 bases are shared with TRBD1. This CDR3 is CASSLGQGLAHF. The CDR3 DNA reads TGTGCCAGCAGCCTAGGACAGGGGTTGGCGCATTTT.